This T cell receptor beta chain was observed in a study of T-cell reconstitution after alpha-beta-depleted transplantation in children. This clonotype was recorded a few times. Germline CDR1 is MNHEY and CDR2 is SVGAGI. CDR3 size: 14 residues. V was trimmed by 0 bases and J by 2 bases, leaving 8 bases between them. Unique molecular identifiers were incorporated when the TCRbeta library was constructed. Using its own MiXCR run on the PCR reads, TCRdb lists one record per CDR3 protein. The sample has about 540,000 distinct CDR3 sequences, around 17% seen once. This chain connects TRBV6-5 to TRBJ2-7; D is possibly TRBD1 or TRBD2 (5 bases each). The TCR comes from a human donor who donated a stem cell graft to a child with acute lymphoblastic leukemia. This specimen consisted of PBMCs from the stem cell graft donor, obtained from the stem cell graft. CDR3 in amino acids: CASSYSWGTYEQYF. The CDR3, as DNA: TGTGCCAGCAGTTACTCGTGGGGGACCTACGAGCAGTACTTC.